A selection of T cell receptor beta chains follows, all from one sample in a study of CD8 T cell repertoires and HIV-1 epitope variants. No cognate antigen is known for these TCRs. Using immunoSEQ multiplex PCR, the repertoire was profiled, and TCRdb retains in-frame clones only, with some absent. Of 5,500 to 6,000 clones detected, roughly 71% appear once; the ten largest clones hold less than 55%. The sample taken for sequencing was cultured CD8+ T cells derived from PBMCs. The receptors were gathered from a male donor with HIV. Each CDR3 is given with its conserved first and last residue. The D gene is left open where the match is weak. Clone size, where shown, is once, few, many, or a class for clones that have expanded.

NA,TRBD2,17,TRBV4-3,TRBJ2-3,TGCGCCAGCAGCCGTGGCCTAATAGCGGGGGGGCAAGATACGCAGTATTTT,CASSRGLIAGGQDTQYF
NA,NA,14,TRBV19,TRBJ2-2,TGTGCCAGTAGTATTGGGACCTACACCGGGGAGCTGTTTTTT,CASSIGTYTGELFF
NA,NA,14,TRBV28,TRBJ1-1,TGTGCCAGCAGTTTCTCGATACCAGAGGCTGAAGCTTTCTTT,CASSFSIPEAEAFF
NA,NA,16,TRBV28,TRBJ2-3,TGTGCCAGCAGTCACCCGGCCACACTAGGCACAGATACGCAGTATTTT,CASSHPATLGTDTQYF
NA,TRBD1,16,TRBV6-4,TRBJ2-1,TGTGCCAGCAGTGACTCGACAGGGGCTAACTACAATGAGCAGTTCTTC,CASSDSTGANYNEQFF
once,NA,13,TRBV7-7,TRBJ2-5,TGTGCCAGCAGCCCCTCTTCGGGGGAGACCCAGTACTTC,CASSPSSGETQYF
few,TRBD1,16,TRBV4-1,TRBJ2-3,TGCGCCAGCAGTCAGGTTGGACAGGGGAGCACAGATACGCAGTATTTT,CASSQVGQGSTDTQYF
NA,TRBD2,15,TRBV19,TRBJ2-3,TGTGCCAGTAGTATAGTTGGGGGGGGCACAGATACGCAGTATTTT,CASSIVGGGTDTQYF
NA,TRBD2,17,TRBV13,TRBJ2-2,TGTGCCAGCAGCTTAGGTTGGGCTAGCGGGAGCACCGGGGAGCTGTTTTTT,CASSLGWASGSTGELFF
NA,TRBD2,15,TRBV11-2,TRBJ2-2,TGTGCCAGCAGCCCCCTAGCGGGAGTATCCGGGGAGCTGTTTTTT,CASSPLAGVSGELFF
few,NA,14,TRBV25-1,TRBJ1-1,TGTGCCAGCAGTGAATGGGGGGAGAACACTGAAGCTTTCTTT,CASSEWGENTEAFF
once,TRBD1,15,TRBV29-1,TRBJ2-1,TGCAGCGTTAACGACGGACAGGGGAGCTACAATGAGCAGTTCTTC,CSVNDGQGSYNEQFF
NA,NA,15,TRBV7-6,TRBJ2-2,TGTGCCAGCAGCTTAAGTGGAGGGGCGGGCGGGGAGCTGTTTTTT,CASSLSGGAGGELFF
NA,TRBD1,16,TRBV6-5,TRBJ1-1,TGTGCCAGCAGTTACGCGAACAGGGGGATGAACACTGAAGCTTTCTTT,CASSYANRGMNTEAFF
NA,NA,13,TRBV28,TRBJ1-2,TGTGCCAGCAGTTTATGGCAGCGCGATGGCTACACCTTC,CASSLWQRDGYTF
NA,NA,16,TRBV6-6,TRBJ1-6,TGTGCCAGCAGTCCGACAAGGAGCTCCTATAATTCACCCCTCCACTTT,CASSPTRSSYNSPLHF
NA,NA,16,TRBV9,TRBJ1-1,TGTGCCAGCAGCCCGGACGGGGGGAGTATGAACACTGAAGCTTTCTTT,CASSPDGGSMNTEAFF
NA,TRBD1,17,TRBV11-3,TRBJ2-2,TGTGCCAGCAGCTTCGCCCCGGGACAGGGAGATGCCGGGGAGCTGTTTTTT,CASSFAPGQGDAGELFF
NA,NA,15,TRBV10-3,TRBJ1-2,TGTGCCATCAGTGAGTCCGGGGGGATTGGGGAAGGCTACACCTTC,CAISESGGIGEGYTF
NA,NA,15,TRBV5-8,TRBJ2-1,TGTGCCAGCAGCTTGGGAATAGCGGAGGGGAATGAGCAGTTCTTC,CASSLGIAEGNEQFF
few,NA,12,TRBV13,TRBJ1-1,TGTGCCAGCAGCCCGGGGAGAACTGAAGCTTTCTTT,CASSPGRTEAFF
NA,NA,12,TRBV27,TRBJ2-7,TGTGCCAGCATGGCTAATGGTCGCGAGCAGTACTTC,CASMANGREQYF
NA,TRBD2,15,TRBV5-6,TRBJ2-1,TGTGCCAGCAGTCGAAGCGGGAGAGGGTACAATGAGCAGTTCTTC,CASSRSGRGYNEQFF
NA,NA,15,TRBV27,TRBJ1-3,TGTGCCAGCAGTTTATCCAGGAACTCTGGAAACACCATATATTTT,CASSLSRNSGNTIYF
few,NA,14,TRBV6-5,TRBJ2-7,TGTGCCAGCAGTGTAGGGGCGGGTTTCTACGAGCAGTACTTC,CASSVGAGFYEQYF
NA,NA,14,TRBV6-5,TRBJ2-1,TGTGCCAGCAGTTACTCTTCCGGGAGAGGAGAGCAGTTCTTC,CASSYSSGRGEQFF
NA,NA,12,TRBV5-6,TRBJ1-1,TGTGCCAGCAGCTACGGGACGGCGGAAGCTTTCTTT,CASSYGTAEAFF
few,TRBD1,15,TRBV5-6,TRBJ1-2,TGTGCCAGCAGCCCGGGACAGGGGGTCGACTATGGCTACACCTTC,CASSPGQGVDYGYTF
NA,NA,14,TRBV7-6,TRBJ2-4,TGTGCCAGCAGCTTACCGGACCAAGAAAACATTCAGTACTTC,CASSLPDQENIQYF
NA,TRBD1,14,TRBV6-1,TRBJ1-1,TGTGCCAGCAGTGTGGACAGGGGTAACACTGAAGCTTTCTTT,CASSVDRGNTEAFF
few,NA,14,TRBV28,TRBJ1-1,TGTGCCAGCAGTTTGACCCCGGGGAACACTGAAGCTTTCTTT,CASSLTPGNTEAFF
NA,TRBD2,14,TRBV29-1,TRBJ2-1,TGCAGCGTTGGGGCCGGGGGGGCCGGGAATGAGCAGTTCTTC,CSVGAGGAGNEQFF
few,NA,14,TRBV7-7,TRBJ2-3,TGTGCTAGCAGCTTGGAGGGGTCCACAGATACGCAGTATTTT,CASSLEGSTDTQYF
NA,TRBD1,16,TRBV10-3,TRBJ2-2,TGTGCCATCAGATCTCCGGGACAGGGGTGGACCGGGGAGCTGTTTTTT,CAIRSPGQGWTGELFF
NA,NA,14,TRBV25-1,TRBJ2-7,TGTGCCAGCAGTGAACCGGGACGGACATACGAGCAGTACTTC,CASSEPGRTYEQYF
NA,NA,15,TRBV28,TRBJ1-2,TGTGCCAGCAGTTTATTGCAGCAGGCCCGAGATGGCTACACCTTC,CASSLLQQARDGYTF
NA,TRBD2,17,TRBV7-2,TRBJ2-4,TGTGCCAGCAGCTTGCCGGGACTAGCGGGATCGGGGAACATTCAGTACTTC,CASSLPGLAGSGNIQYF
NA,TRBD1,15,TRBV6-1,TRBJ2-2,TGTGCCAGCAGTGAATCAGGGGGCGACACCGGGGAGCTGTTTTTT,CASSESGGDTGELFF
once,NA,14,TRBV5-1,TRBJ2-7,TGCGCCAGCAGCTCGGGACCAACCTCCTACGAGCAGTACTTC,CASSSGPTSYEQYF
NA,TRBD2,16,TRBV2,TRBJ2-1,TGTGCCAGCAATCCTCTGACTAGCGGGGAGTGGAATGAGCAGTTCTTC,CASNPLTSGEWNEQFF
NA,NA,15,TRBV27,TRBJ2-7,TGTGCCAGCAGTGGACGCGGGTTGAGCTCCTACGAGCAGTACTTC,CASSGRGLSSYEQYF
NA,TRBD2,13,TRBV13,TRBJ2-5,TGTGCCAGCAGCTTACCGGGGGGGGAGACCCAGTACTTC,CASSLPGGETQYF
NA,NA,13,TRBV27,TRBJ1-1,TGTGCCAGCAGTTTAGGGGGGCACACTGAAGCTTTCTTT,CASSLGGHTEAFF
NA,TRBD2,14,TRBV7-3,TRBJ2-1,TGTGCCAGCAGCCCCCGGGGGGGTAACAATGAGCAGTTCTTC,CASSPRGGNNEQFF
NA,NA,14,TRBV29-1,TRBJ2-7,TGCAGCGTCTCAAGGTCGGGGGGCGGCGGCGAGCAGTACTTT,CSVSRSGGGGEQYF
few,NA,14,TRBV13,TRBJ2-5,TGTGCCAGCAGCTTAGAGGCGGGCCAAGAGACCCAGTACTTC,CASSLEAGQETQYF
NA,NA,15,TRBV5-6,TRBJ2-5,TGTGCCAGCAGCCCGGGGAGGGGGCTGGGGGAGACCCAGTACTTC,CASSPGRGLGETQYF
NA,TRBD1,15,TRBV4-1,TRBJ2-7,TGCGCCAGCAGCCAAGAAGGACAGGGCGGCTACGAGCAGTACTTC,CASSQEGQGGYEQYF
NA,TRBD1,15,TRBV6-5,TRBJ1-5,TGTGCCAGCAGACACAGGGGTATCGGCAATCAGCCCCAGCATTTT,CASRHRGIGNQPQHF
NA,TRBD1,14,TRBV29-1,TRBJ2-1,TGCAGCGTCATGGGAGGGACAGGGGAGAATGAGCAGTTCTTC,CSVMGGTGENEQFF
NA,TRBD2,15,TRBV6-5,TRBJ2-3,TGTGCCAGCAGTTTACTAGCGGGGGGCACAGATACGCAGTATTTT,CASSLLAGGTDTQYF
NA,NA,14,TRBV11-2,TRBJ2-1,TGTGCCAGCAGCTTTAGGGACTCGTACAATGAGCAGTTCTTC,CASSFRDSYNEQFF
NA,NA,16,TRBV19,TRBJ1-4,TGTGCCACAAAACTCAACCGGGCGGCAACTAATGAAAAACTGTTTTTT,CATKLNRAATNEKLFF